This T cell receptor (beta chain) was identified during a study of blood T cell repertoires in COVID-19. Study-level background: Whether acute or convalescent, the COVID-19 samples came from the United States, Italy and Spain. Nucleic acid was either cDNA or gDNA, and it came from T cells, B-cell-depleted T cells, or PBMCs.

CDR3 length equals 17 residues. V lost 2 bases to trimming and J lost 2 bases; unmatched junction nucleotides: 7. Germline V CDR1 and CDR2: LGHNA, YNFKEQ. How the authors handled the data: Estimation of nucleated cell counts relied on the amplification of reference gene primers. Generated by immunoSEQ multiplex PCR, the TCRdb table keeps only in-frame clones and is missing some. V, J and clone size are taken as reported in that table, and D and trimming were inferred from the DNA itself. The data hold about 140,000 clones, with just under 90% observed a single time. The clonotype was recovered from a woman aged 80 or older with acute or convalescent COVID-19. This chain connects TRBV4-2 to TRBJ1-2; TRBD1 matches at 11 bases. The sequenced sample consisted of peripheral blood. The CDR3 coding sequence is TGTGCCAGCAGCCAACTTGGGGGACAGGGGGGGAACTATGGCTACACCTTC. It specifies CASSQLGGQGGNYGYTF.